A selection of T cell receptor beta chains follows, all from one sample in a study of OX40 agonist ivuxolimab in advanced cancers. Only in-frame clones appear in the TCRdb table, and some are missing; sequencing was by immunoSEQ multiplex PCR. The sample lists roughly 30,000 clones; approximately 83% were seen once. The sequenced sample was CD4+ or CD8+ T cells sorted from blood, obtained in a trial of the OX40 agonist ivuxolimab. The receptors were sampled from an adult with an advanced solid tumor such as melanoma, head and neck, liver or kidney cancer. Each CDR3 is given with its conserved first and last residue. The order of the fields is D gene, J gene, clone size, V gene, CDR3 DNA, CDR3 protein. A D gene is named only where the DNA matches it firmly. Some rows mark clone size as missing; the rest say once, few, many or name a class of expanded clone.

>NA|TRBJ2-7|NA|TRBV7-8
TGTGCCAGCAGCTTAGCAGGGTACGGCTACGAGCAGTACTTC
CASSLAGYGYEQYF
>NA|TRBJ2-1|NA|TRBV6-1
TGTGCCAGCTTCTGGACGGACTCCTACAATGAGCAGTTCTTC
CASFWTDSYNEQFF
>NA|TRBJ2-2|NA|TRBV21-1
TGTGCCAGCAGCAAGTCGGGGCTCGGGGAGCTGTTTTTT
CASSKSGLGELFF
>TRBD1|TRBJ2-2|NA|TRBV27
TGTGCCAGCCAGGGACAGGGGGGGTACACCGGGGAGCTGTTTTTT
CASQGQGGYTGELFF
>NA|TRBJ2-5|NA|TRBV7-9
TGTGCCAGCAGCTGGGTCGAGGAGACCCAGTACTTC
CASSWVEETQYF
>TRBD1|TRBJ2-7|once|TRBV12-5
TGTGCTAGTGGTTTGCACAGGGGGACAACCTACGAGCAGTACTTC
CASGLHRGTTYEQYF
>NA|TRBJ1-2|few|TRBV6-1
TGTGCCAGCACCGAAGCGCTGTTCTATGGCTACACCTTC
CASTEALFYGYTF
>NA|TRBJ2-7|NA|TRBV27
TGTGCCAGCAGTTTTGCTAGGGGCTACGAGCAGTACTTC
CASSFARGYEQYF
>NA|TRBJ1-2|NA|TRBV6-5
TGTGCCAGCAGTTACTCCTGGGGTGGCTACACCTTC
CASSYSWGGYTF
>TRBD1|TRBJ1-2|NA|TRBV27
TGTGCCCGGTGGACAGGGACTCTGAGCTATGGCTACACCTTC
CARWTGTLSYGYTF
>TRBD2|TRBJ2-3|NA|TRBV5-1
TGCGCCAGCAGCCCCCGGAGGAGCGGGGTAAGCACAGATACGCAGTATTTT
CASSPRRSGVSTDTQYF
>NA|TRBJ1-1|NA|TRBV7-9
TGTGCCAGCAGTCGAGGAGGGGAAGGTGGCCCTGAAGCTTTCTTT
CASSRGGEGGPEAFF
>NA|TRBJ1-5|NA|TRBV5-1
TGCGCCAGCAGCTTGGAGGGACTCAATCAGCCCCAGCATTTT
CASSLEGLNQPQHF
>TRBD1|TRBJ1-1|NA|TRBV28
TGTGCCAGCAGCCGGGACAGGGGCGCCGGTGAAGCTTTCTTT
CASSRDRGAGEAFF
>TRBD2|TRBJ2-3|few|TRBV7-2
TGTGCCAGCAGCTTACTAGCGGGGACTTTCACAGATACGCAGTATTTT
CASSLLAGTFTDTQYF
>NA|TRBJ2-7|NA|TRBV10-1
TGCGCCAGCAGTGTACAGGGTGACATGAGCTCCTACGAGCAGTACTTC
CASSVQGDMSSYEQYF
>NA|TRBJ1-1|few|TRBV30
TGTGCCTGGAGTGTACAATGGGGGAACACTGAAGCTTTCTTT
CAWSVQWGNTEAFF
>TRBD1|TRBJ2-7|NA|TRBV5-1
TGCGCCAGCAGCTGGGGGACAGCTATCTACGAGCAGTACTTC
CASSWGTAIYEQYF
>NA|TRBJ1-2|NA|TRBV9
TGTGCCAGCAGCCACCAGGACAGCAACCCCTACTATGGCTACACCTTC
CASSHQDSNPYYGYTF
>TRBD1|TRBJ1-5|few|TRBV30
TGTGCCTGGAGTACGGGACAGGGTGCGGTGCCCCAGCATTTT
CAWSTGQGAVPQHF
>TRBD1|TRBJ1-2|NA|TRBV27
TGTGCCAGCAGTTTTGAAGACAGGGGAGCTAACTATGGCTACACCTTC
CASSFEDRGANYGYTF
>NA|TRBJ1-1|NA|TRBV4-1
TGCGCCAGCAGCCAAGTACGGGGATCAAACACTGAAGCTTTCTTT
CASSQVRGSNTEAFF
>NA|TRBJ1-6|NA|TRBV6-1
TGTGCCAGCGGGGGGTGGCAGTCCTATAATTCACCCCTCCACTTT
CASGGWQSYNSPLHF